Included here is one T cell receptor beta chain sequence, with context. The antigen is undetermined. The data stem from a study of response to subunit inactivated influenza vaccine. General study results and limits: The study's authors posited that every seasonal influenza vaccination enlists few new T cells.

MiXCR, applied by TCRdb to the RT-PCR reads, yields one record per CDR3 protein. The sample has around 300,000 distinct CDR3 sequences; 22% are singletons. Trimming took 4 bases from V and 6 from J, leaving 13 bases between them. There are 13 residues in the CDR3. CDR1 and CDR2 (germline): MGHRA, YSYEKL. The genes are TRBV4-1 and TRBJ2-7; D unresolved. This sample comprised PBMCs from blood, obtained 21 months after vaccination. The sequence was collected from a man aged 50-75 years who received an inactivated influenza vaccine. The CDR3 spells CASSPGSIGEQYF. In DNA form, the CDR3 reads TGCGCCAGCAGCCCAGGTAGTATCGGCGAGCAGTACTTC.